Described below is a single T cell receptor (beta chain) sequence and its context. The target of this receptor is not known. It has no much larger one-base neighbor in the sample; base qualities were not kept. The sample is drawn from a study of shared clonotypes between healthy human individuals (dated by TCRdb to the early 2020s). In the study overall: Three men and two women, aged 18 to 49 years, made up the cohort. For each donor, CD4 naive and CD4 memory were each given three plates, CD8 naive was given two plates, and CD8 memory was given one plate. To estimate repertoire size and how much clonotypes are shared between individuals, the study performed deep sequencing of blood TCR repertoires from 4 to 6 healthy adults. To increase sequencing depth and limit assay-specific biases, different laboratories used diverse techniques to prepare libraries and sequence TCR repertoires. Each donor's leukapheresis produced roughly between about 0.9 and 9.5 billion PBMCs.

CD8 naive samples were obtained by positive selection for CCR7 among CD45RO-negative cells, yielding a CD45RA+CCR7+ population from which TemRA cells were excluded. Donors were healthy HIV-negative adults with no recently reported acute infections or vaccinations. Only Caucasian adults living in Nashville, Tennessee, USA were represented among the donors. Blood was obtained by leukapheresis, after which PBMCs were separated by Ficoll-Histopaque density gradient centrifugation and cryopreserved in liquid nitrogen vapor phase. Analytical flow cytometry was used to check the purity and quantity of each magnetically sorted T cell population. Genomic DNA was isolated from every sorted fraction and measured by UV absorbance on a Nanodrop 2000c. Using the deep immunoSEQ assay, multiplex PCR amplified TCR CDR3 regions from genomic DNA. For each cell subset, the extracted genomic DNA was distributed evenly across all wells of several immunoSEQ 96-well plates, and each plate served as one replicate. Each replicate PCR for sorted subsets received about 0.2 ug genomic DNA, equal to roughly 30,000 T cell genomes. Purified libraries were measured with a Qubit 3.0 fluorometer, size-checked on a Bioanalyzer 2100, and measured again with the KAPA Library Quantification kit. A separate single-read 150-cycle Illumina NextSeq 550 flow cell was used to sequence each immunoSEQ 96-well plate. The authors' analysis ran thus. Because only junctional sequences without quality scores were contained in the immunoSEQ output, filtering matching that applied to full-length reads could not be performed. To assign V/J genes and CDR3, sequences were annotated against IMGT germline references using PyIR, a Python wrapper for IgBLAST v1.9. Any read was removed if the V/J assignment was weak (E-value above 1e-6), the CDR3 was missing, or the read contained stop codons, out-of-frame junctions, or ambiguous translated residues. V3J clonotypes were defined as sequences sharing an identical inferred V gene, J gene, and CDR3 amino acid sequence. Percentage overlap between repertoires was computed as shared unique clonotypes divided by the size of the smaller repertoire. Richness of each repertoire was evaluated using RTK rarefaction, the Chao1 estimator, and Recon v2.1 estimates of unobserved clonotypes. OLGA was used to compute generation probabilities for all TCRbeta clonotypes that the gDNA method yielded from a handful of donors. TCRdb took this table from immuneACCESS and kept in-frame rearrangements with V and J called. Such tables lack part of the clones; where checked against another copy, unresolved V genes explain under half of the gap, and the rest is unexplained. D and trimming come from the DNA, and the V and J calls and clone size come from that table. Recorded for this sample are under 1 million clones; nearly 95% of them occurred a single time. Together, the top ten hold less than 25% of the sample.

The paper as a whole reports these results and caveats: Because the study included only a small number of donors, the genetic and exposure-history diversity represented was limited. Sharing across several donors was observed for approximately 5% of naive CD4, over 3% of naive CD8, 2% to 2.5% of memory CD4, and around 0.42% of memory CD8 clonotypes. Sampling was limited to blood, and TCR repertoires in tissue likely differ from TCR repertoires in blood. Clonotypes shared by all four sorted-subset donors showed higher generation probabilities than non-shared clonotypes. Incomplete sequencing was indicated by rarefaction of sorted-subset datasets, despite the large sequencing depth. Based on pairwise subsampling, the degree of clonotype sharing among donors was expected to be affected by sequencing depth. Larger estimated clonotype richness was generally found for naive subsets than for memory subsets.

The receptor comes from a man between 25 and 39 years old in good health. The sequenced material came from naive CD8+ T cells sorted from blood. The sample's cell subset or site label, in plain terms: CD45RA+CCR7+.

The DNA sequence is given as TGTGCCAGCAGCGACCCGGGAGGGGGCCCTATAGCCAAAAACATTCAGTACTTC. It encodes CASSDPGGGPIAKNIQYF. Rearrangement joined TRBV7-2 to TRBJ2-4; TRBD2 might be the D gene, on 8 matching bases. V and J are truncated by 5 bases and 0 bases respectively, leaving an intervening sequence of 20 bases. Looking up the germline V gene yields CDR1 SGHTA and CDR2 FQGNSA. The CDR3 numbers 18 residues from cysteine through phenylalanine. Here the CDR3 DNA is all that survives: 54 bases in frame from base 1.